These 12 T cell receptor beta chains originate from one sample sequenced in a study of human T cells and chemical hapten exposure. Described time point: patch test 2, 6 weeks after DPC sensitization. The treatment: therapeutic diphenylcyclopropenone sensitization with weekly scalp DPC. TCRdb passed the RACE reads through MiXCR, listing each CDR3 protein once. In the table there are roughly 380,000 distinct CDR3 sequences, roughly 6% of which are singletons. The source material was whole blood, sampled in connection with sensitization to the hapten diphenylcyclopropenone (DPC). These receptors were obtained from a woman aged 18 to 35 with alopecia areata. Some clones in this sample may be carry-over from other donors' samples.

This clonotype was counted ten times or more. The rearrangement joins TRBV5-6 to TRBJ2-7; D gene uncertain. Per germline, CDR1 SGHDT and CDR2 YYEEEE. This CDR3 spans 11 amino acids. V dropped 7 bases and J dropped 5 bases, with 10 bases sitting between them. In DNA form, the CDR3 reads TGTGCCAGCCCTCGACGGCACGAGCAGTACTTC. Protein product: CASPRRHEQYF.

The chain employs TRBV6-1 and TRBJ1-1; no firm D call. The CDR3 extends over 14 amino acids. Germline values: CDR1 MNHNS, CDR2 SASEGT. Deletions cut 5 bases from V and 4 bases from J, with 14 bases between. CDR3 sequence (DNA): TGTGCCAGCAGTATAGTATCCCGGGGCACTGAAGCTTTCTTT. This gives the protein CASSIVSRGTEAFF.

V and J are TRBV2 and TRBJ2-3; 7 bases map to TRBD1. The CDR3 spans 16 residues. The germline CDR1 and CDR2 sequences are SNHLY and FYNNEI. V dropped 7 bases and J dropped 6; count of bases not matched to a gene: 16. This chain's CDR3 is CASTEGQRSFIDTQYF. The CDR3 nucleotides read TGTGCCAGCACCGAGGGACAGAGGTCGTTTATCGATACGCAGTATTTT.

In its sample, this clonotype was seen a few times. V and J are TRBV7-2 and TRBJ1-4, with D possibly matching TRBD1 (6 bases). This CDR3 is 16 amino acids long. V was trimmed by 2 bases and J by 2 bases, leaving 12 bases between them. The V gene's germline CDR1 is SGHTA and CDR2 FQGNSA. The CDR3: CASSLRPQGTNEKLFF. DNA for the CDR3: TGTGCCAGCAGCTTACGACCGCAGGGGACTAATGAAAAACTGTTTTTT.

A remark on this clonotype: A read error may explain this, as a much larger clone is one base away. The conserved final phenylalanine or tryptophan is absent from the CDR3, which likely points to a read error. The chain combines TRBV10-3 with TRBJ1-5; D is undetermined. Trimming stripped 8 bases from V and 1 base from J, with 12 bases between. Germline lookup yields CDR1 ENHRY and CDR2 SYGVKD. This CDR3 contains 14 residues. The CDR3 spells CAISPRGSNQPQHL. The CDR3 DNA reads TGTGCCATCTCCCCGCGGGGAAGCAATCAGCCCCAGCATTTA.

In its sample, this clonotype was seen many times. The rearrangement joins TRBV6-2 or TRBV6-3 to TRBJ2-7; 10 bases are shared with TRBD1. CDR1 and CDR2 (germline): MNHEY, SVGEGT. J was trimmed by 2 bases and V by 3 bases; bases with no gene match: 7. The CDR3 loop spans 16 amino acids. In nucleotides, the CDR3 is TGTGCCAGCAGTTATCATACCGGGACAGGGGCCTACGAGCAGTACTTC. Translated: CASSYHTGTGAYEQYF.

In this sample, this clonotype turned up many times. The V call is TRBV5-1, the J call TRBJ1-6; D remains ambiguous. V was trimmed by 4 bases and J by 7 bases, leaving 21 bases between them. Germline CDR1 SGHRS, CDR2 YFSETQ. The CDR3 is made up of 17 amino acids. The CDR3 region has the DNA TGCGCCAGCAGCCCGAGTCTCGGCCAGCCGCTAAATTCACCCCTCCACTTT. It yields the protein CASSPSLGQPLNSPLHF.

This clonotype showed up just a few times. The V and J genes are TRBV7-6 and TRBJ2-7, with D tentatively TRBD2 (6 bases). The germline V gene encodes CDR1 SGHVS and CDR2 FNYEAQ. This CDR3 is 15 amino acids long. V was cut by 0 bases and J by 1 base, with 10 bases left in between. In nucleotides, the CDR3 is TGTGCCAGCAGCTTAGCAGGGACTTCGTCCTACGAGCAGTACTTC. Translating it yields CASSLAGTSSYEQYF.

This clonotype was observed a handful of times. The V and J genes are TRBV7-9 and TRBJ2-1; TRBD2 might be the D (5 bases). V lost 5 bases and J 15 bases, leaving 20 bases between the germline ends. Germline V gene lookup returns CDR1 SEHNR and CDR2 FQNEAQ (reference sequence). CDR3 length equals 13 residues. For the CDR3, the DNA is TGTGCCAGCAGCCCCAGGACTGTCGGAATACGGTTCTTC. This gives the protein CASSPRTVGIRFF.

The sample holds a few counts of this clonotype. The chain combines TRBV29-1 with TRBJ2-3, with TRBD2 matching over 9 bases. The V segment lost 2 bases and the J segment 6 bases; nucleotides outside the gene matches: 12. Germline CDR1 reads SQVTM; CDR2 reads ANQGSEA. CDR3 length: 16 amino acids. The CDR3 loop is CSVEPRPSGEMDTQYF. The CDR3 DNA is TGCAGCGTTGAACCCCGTCCTAGCGGGGAGATGGATACGCAGTATTTT.

There are many counts of this clonotype. The CDR3 loop is CASSLGDQYYGYTF. CDR3 coding DNA: TGTGCCAGCAGCCTTGGTGACCAGTACTATGGCTACACCTTC. The chain employs TRBV5-6 and TRBJ1-2; no clear D. V was clipped by 4 bases and J by 3 bases, with 13 bases between them. Germline CDR1 SGHDT, CDR2 YYEEEE. This CDR3 region has 14 residues. Filled out from reference TRBV5-6 and TRBJ1-2, the complete variable domain reads DAGVTQSPTHLIKTRGQQVTLRCSPKSGHDTVSWYQQALGQGPQFIFQYYEEEERQRGNFPDRFSGHQFPNYSSELNVNALLLGDSALYLCASSLGDQYYGYTFGSGTRLTVV.

This clonotype occurred many times. The chain joins TRBV20-1 to TRBJ2-3, with TRBD2 matching over 9 bases. The CDR3 extends over 15 amino acids. Germline CDR1 is DFQATT and CDR2 is SNEGSKA (reference sequence). V gave up 1 base and J gave up 2 bases; unmatched junction bases: 4. The CDR3 bases are TGCAGTGCTAGAGTGCGGGGGGGCCCCACAGATACGCAGTATTTT. This codes for CSARVRGGPTDTQYF.